A selection of T cell receptor beta chains follows, all from one sample in a study of blood T cell repertoires in COVID-19. Generated by immunoSEQ multiplex PCR, the TCRdb table keeps only in-frame clones and is missing some. In the table there are about 99,000 clones, roughly 90% of which are singletons. Sample: peripheral blood. These receptors came from a human donor in a cohort sampled during active COVID-19. Each CDR3 is given with its conserved first and last residue. The order of the fields is V gene, D gene, J gene, CDR3 protein, CDR3 DNA. The D gene is left open where the match is weak.

V gene: TRBV13
D gene: .
J gene: TRBJ1-2
CDR3 protein: CASSLGQYYGYTF
CDR3 DNA: TGTGCCAGCAGCTTAGGACAGTACTATGGCTACACCTTC

V gene: TRBV28
D gene: TRBD1
J gene: TRBJ2-7
CDR3 protein: CASLGRDRVYEQYF
CDR3 DNA: TGTGCCAGCCTAGGGAGGGACAGGGTTTACGAGCAGTACTTC

V gene: TRBV4-3
D gene: TRBD1
J gene: TRBJ2-1
CDR3 protein: CASSQEHRGFDNEQFF
CDR3 DNA: TGCGCCAGCAGCCAAGAGCACAGGGGCTTCGACAATGAGCAGTTCTTC

V gene: TRBV10-3
D gene: .
J gene: TRBJ2-1
CDR3 protein: CAISVGNEQFF
CDR3 DNA: TGTGCCATCAGTGTCGGGAATGAGCAGTTCTTC

V gene: TRBV3-1/TRBV3-2
D gene: TRBD1
J gene: TRBJ2-7
CDR3 protein: CASSLRGPGIPPYEQYF
CDR3 DNA: TGTGCCAGCAGCCTAAGGGGGCCAGGGATCCCACCCTACGAGCAGTACTTC

V gene: TRBV5-4
D gene: .
J gene: TRBJ2-5
CDR3 protein: CASSLEAQETQYF
CDR3 DNA: TGTGCCAGCAGCTTGGAAGCACAAGAGACCCAGTACTTC

V gene: TRBV7-2
D gene: .
J gene: TRBJ1-1
CDR3 protein: CASSSGSSNTEAFF
CDR3 DNA: TGTGCCAGCAGCTCAGGGTCGAGTAACACTGAAGCTTTCTTT

V gene: TRBV28
D gene: TRBD1
J gene: TRBJ2-3
CDR3 protein: CASSSKGTGADTQYF
CDR3 DNA: TGTGCCAGCAGTTCAAAGGGGACAGGGGCCGATACGCAGTATTTT

V gene: TRBV27
D gene: TRBD2
J gene: TRBJ2-7
CDR3 protein: CASSPRGASGIRDEQYF
CDR3 DNA: TGTGCCAGCAGTCCCCGTGGGGCTAGCGGGATTAGGGACGAGCAGTACTTC

V gene: TRBV6-2/TRBV6-3
D gene: .
J gene: TRBJ2-7
CDR3 protein: CASSYGPEQYF
CDR3 DNA: TGTGCCAGCAGTTACGGGCCGGAGCAGTACTTC

V gene: TRBV5-6
D gene: .
J gene: TRBJ2-6
CDR3 protein: CASTIGTDSGANVLTF
CDR3 DNA: TGTGCCAGCACCATAGGGACTGACTCTGGGGCCAACGTCCTGACTTTC

V gene: TRBV27
D gene: .
J gene: TRBJ2-3
CDR3 protein: CASSLYGSGDTQYF
CDR3 DNA: TGTGCCAGCAGTTTATATGGGAGTGGAGATACGCAGTATTTT

V gene: TRBV7-2
D gene: TRBD2
J gene: TRBJ2-4
CDR3 protein: CASSFAGASQAKNIQYF
CDR3 DNA: TGTGCCAGCAGCTTTGCGGGAGCCTCCCAAGCCAAAAACATTCAGTACTTC

V gene: TRBV18
D gene: TRBD1
J gene: TRBJ1-1
CDR3 protein: CASSSRQGMNTEAFF
CDR3 DNA: TGTGCCAGCTCATCTCGACAGGGAATGAACACTGAAGCTTTCTTT

V gene: TRBV28
D gene: .
J gene: TRBJ1-3
CDR3 protein: CASSLFSGISGNTIYF
CDR3 DNA: TGTGCCAGCAGTTTATTTTCGGGGATCTCTGGAAACACCATATATTTT

V gene: TRBV24-1
D gene: TRBD1
J gene: TRBJ2-1
CDR3 protein: CATSANRGQDFGEQFF
CDR3 DNA: TGTGCCACCAGTGCCAACAGGGGGCAAGATTTTGGTGAGCAGTTCTTC